This T cell receptor beta chain was documented in a study of blood T cell repertoires in COVID-19. CDR1 and CDR2 from the germline V gene are SGHNT and YYREEE (reference sequence). The CDR3 spans 17 residues. V dropped 3 bases and J dropped 9; count of bases not matched to a gene: 16. Clones were read by immunoSEQ multiplex PCR, and TCRdb kept only the in-frame ones, dropping some. The sample yields about 130,000 clones, about 70% seen once. This receptor was identified in an older man with COVID-19, enrolled during active disease. Sequenced input: peripheral blood. This chain connects TRBV5-4 to TRBJ2-1; 9 bases align to TRBD2. DNA of the CDR3: TGTGCCAGCAGCTCCCCGGTCCGGGCTAGCGGGACACCTGAGCAGTTCTTC. Encoded protein: CASSSPVRASGTPEQFF.